Shown below are 23 T cell receptor beta chains from a single sample sequenced in a study of blood T cell repertoires in COVID-19. The protocol was immunoSEQ multiplex PCR, while the TCRdb copy is restricted to in-frame clones and leaves out a portion. Among roughly 250,000 clones, about 86% were seen once, and the ten largest hold 15% to 19%. The sample consisted of peripheral blood. All receptors come from a person aged 65-85 years with COVID-19, enrolled during active disease.

The rearrangement joins TRBV7-2 to TRBJ2-3; D is unclear. Germline V gives CDR1 SGHTA, CDR2 FQGNSA. V was cut by 1 base and J by 1 base, with 6 bases left in between. The CDR3 consists of 14 residues. For the CDR3, the DNA is TGTGCCAGCAGCTTAGGACTTCGCACAGATACGCAGTATTTT. This gives the protein CASSLGLRTDTQYF.

The V gene is TRBV5-8, the J gene TRBJ1-5, with D possibly matching TRBD1 (5 bases). Germline V CDR1 and CDR2: SGHTS, YDEGEE. With 0 bases removed from V and 6 bases from J, the gap between germline ends came to 13 bases. This CDR3 contains 15 residues. CDR3 residues: CASSLAGGIGQPQHF. The CDR3, as DNA: TGTGCCAGCAGCTTGGCCGGGGGGATTGGTCAGCCCCAGCATTTT. The whole variable domain, filled in from reference TRBV5-8 and TRBJ1-5, reads EAGVTQSPTHLIKTRGQQATLRCSPISGHTSVYWYQQALGLGLQFLLWYDEGEERNRGNFPPRFSGRQFPNYSSELNVNALELEDSALYLCASSLAGGIGQPQHFGDGTRLSIL.

The V call is TRBV5-1, the J call TRBJ2-5; D remains ambiguous. This CDR3 contains 14 residues. Per germline, CDR1 SGHRS and CDR2 YFSETQ. Trimming removed 0 bases from V and 1 base from J, with 7 bases in between. The CDR3 loop is CASSLGMAQETQYF. Written as DNA, the CDR3 is TGCGCCAGCAGCTTGGGAATGGCCCAAGAGACCCAGTACTTC. The whole variable domain, remainder taken from reference TRBV5-1 and TRBJ2-5, is KAGVTQTPRYLIKTRGQQVTLSCSPISGHRSVSWYQQTPGQGLQFLFEYFSETQRNKGNFPGRFSGRQFSNSRSEMNVSTLELGDSALYLCASSLGMAQETQYFGPGTRLLVL.

In this sample, this clone turned up a few times. The chain has TRBV19 and TRBJ1-2, with D possibly TRBD1 on 5 matching bases. Looked up from germline, CDR1 is LNHDA and CDR2 is SQIVND (reference sequence). CDR3 size: 15 residues. V lost 4 bases, J lost 3 bases, and 15 bases lay in between. The CDR3 coding sequence is TGTGCCAGTAGTAGTTTTTTCGGCAGGGACTATGGCTACACCTTC. Its translation is CASSSFFGRDYGYTF.

The chain combines TRBV2 with TRBJ2-3; 11 nucleotides match TRBD2. Germline lookup yields CDR1 SNHLY and CDR2 FYNNEI. The CDR3 length is 15 residues. J was trimmed by 2 bases and V by 9 bases; bases with no gene match: 7. The CDR3: CASQRLAGFTDTQYF. DNA of the CDR3: TGTGCCAGTCAAAGACTAGCGGGATTCACAGATACGCAGTATTTT.

This clone was seen once. The rearrangement links TRBV6-4 to TRBJ1-6; TRBD1 is a possible D gene (6 bases). V lost 8 bases to trimming and J lost 13 bases, with 21 bases between them. From germline, CDR1 is MRHNA and CDR2 SNTAGT. CDR3 size: 14 residues. CDR3 bases: TGTGCCAGCCTGCAGGGGAATCGTAGAGTGCCCCTCCACTTT. Its protein is CASLQGNRRVPLHF.

This clone appeared once. This rearrangement joins TRBV27 to TRBJ2-2; D is unresolved. Germline CDR1 is MNHEY and CDR2 is SMNVEV (reference sequence). V was shortened by 0 bases and J by 0 bases, with 5 bases between the two germline ends. This CDR3 comprises 15 residues. The CDR3 loop is CASSLSFANTGELFF. In DNA form, the CDR3 reads TGTGCCAGCAGTTTATCGTTCGCGAACACCGGGGAGCTGTTTTTT.

This clone came up a few times. The genes are TRBV7-6 and TRBJ2-7; weak D call: TRBD2 (6 bases). The CDR3 runs to 15 residues. The germline V gene encodes CDR1 SGHVS and CDR2 FNYEAQ. The V end lost 1 base, the J end lost 0 bases, and 10 bases lay between the germline ends. Written as DNA, the CDR3 is TGTGCCAGCAGCTTAGGGGGGGTCAACTCCTACGAGCAGTACTTC. This gives the protein CASSLGGVNSYEQYF.

This rearrangement joins TRBV6-5 to TRBJ2-3; the match to TRBD2 covers 11 bases. With V trimmed by 6 bases and J by 0 bases, 2 bases remained unmatched. CDR3 length: 15 amino acids. The germline gives CDR1 MNHEY, CDR2 SVGAGI. This CDR3 reads CASRGTSGSTDTQYF. The CDR3 bases are TGTGCCAGCAGAGGGACTAGCGGAAGCACAGATACGCAGTATTTT.

The chain carries TRBV30 and TRBJ1-6, with 8 bases identical to TRBD1. J lost 11 bases, V lost 0 bases, and 6 bases had no gene match. Germline-derived CDR1 and CDR2 are GTSNPN and SVGIG (reference sequence). This CDR3 has 14 residues. CDR3 bases: TGTGCCTGGAGTGTGGGACAGGAAGGAGCACCCCTCCACTTT. As protein: CAWSVGQEGAPLHF.

In DNA, the CDR3 is TGCGCCAGCAGCTTGGCCCCGCTAGCGGGGACGGGGGCCCAAGAGACCCAGTACTTC. It translates to CASSLAPLAGTGAQETQYF. V and J are TRBV5-1 and TRBJ2-5; 9 bases align to TRBD2. V was clipped by 0 bases and J by 1 base; unmatched bases: 13. The CDR3 is made up of 19 amino acids. The V gene's germline CDR1 is SGHRS and CDR2 YFSETQ.

The gene calls are TRBV7-2 and TRBJ1-1; D gene ambiguous. V gave up 1 base and J gave up 1 base, with 4 bases separating them. Germline CDR1 and CDR2: SGHTA and FQGNSA. The CDR3 consists of 13 residues. The CDR3 bases are TGTGCCAGCAGCTTAGTTAGGAACACTGAAGCTTTCTTT. This encodes CASSLVRNTEAFF.

The V call is TRBV9, the J call TRBJ2-7, with 7 bases matching TRBD1. V was pared by 4 bases and J by 4 bases, with 11 bases of the junction left unmatched. From germline, CDR1 is SGDLS and CDR2 YYNGEE. The CDR3 contains 15 residues. DNA for the CDR3: TGTGCCAGCAGCTCTCGGACAGGACGGACGTACGAGCAGTACTTC. Its protein product is CASSSRTGRTYEQYF.

The chain has TRBV5-4 and TRBJ2-7; perhaps TRBD2 as D (6 bases). This CDR3 comprises 13 residues. V lost 6 bases and J 3 bases, leaving 13 bases between the germline ends. In germline, CDR1 is SGHNT, CDR2 YYREEE (reference sequence). This CDR3 is CASTTGDGYEQYF. The CDR3 DNA sequence: TGTGCCAGCACGACGGGGGATGGCTACGAGCAGTACTTC.

The V gene is TRBV7-2, the J gene TRBJ2-2, with 10 bases identical to TRBD1. The ends lost 5 bases at V and 5 bases at J; junction bases unmatched: 5. This CDR3 has 15 amino acids. In germline, CDR1 is SGHTA, CDR2 FQGNSA. As DNA, the CDR3 is TGTGCCAGCAGCCGCGGACAGGGGGGGACCGGGGAGCTGTTTTTT. This codes for CASSRGQGGTGELFF. Based on the CDR3 plus reference TRBV7-2 and TRBJ2-2, the full variable domain is GAGVSQSPSNKVTEKGKDVELRCDPISGHTALYWYRQSLGQGLEFLIYFQGNSAPDKSGLPSDRFSAERTGGSVSTLTIQRTQQEDSAVYLCASSRGQGGTGELFFGEGSRLTVL.

The gene calls are TRBV12-3 or TRBV12-4 and TRBJ1-2, with a weak D call TRBD1 (5 bases). Between the trimmed V and J ends, which lost 5 bases and 8 bases, there was a span of 12 bases. This CDR3 has 12 amino acids. CDR3 coding DNA: TGTGCCAGCAGTACAGGCCTTAGGGGCTACACCTTC. This encodes CASSTGLRGYTF.

The chain carries TRBV14 and TRBJ2-7, with 9 bases lining up with TRBD1. V lost 5 bases to trimming and J lost 1 base; unmatched junction nucleotides: 9. Germline CDR1 reads SGHDN; CDR2 reads FVKESK. This CDR3 region has 16 residues. The CDR3 sequence: CASSKRDGTGSYEQYF. For the CDR3, the DNA is TGTGCCAGCAGCAAAAGGGATGGGACAGGGTCCTACGAGCAGTACTTC.

V gene TRBV10-3 combines with J gene TRBJ1-1, with 10 bases that match TRBD1. Germline V gene sequence: CDR1 ENHRY, CDR2 SYGVKD. CDR3 length: 17 amino acids. V shed 9 bases, J shed 3 bases, and the junction held 16 bases outside the gene matches. This CDR3 is CAISDPTGTGAYTEAFF. In nucleotides, the CDR3 is TGTGCCATTTCAGACCCTACCGGGACAGGGGCTTACACTGAAGCTTTCTTT.

The genes are TRBV15 and TRBJ2-7, with D perhaps TRBD1 (6 bases). V was trimmed by 0 bases and J by 4 bases, leaving 10 bases between them. This CDR3 has 14 amino acids. CDR1 and CDR2 (germline): LNHNV, YYDKDF (reference sequence). The CDR3 region is CATSRDPQGYEQYF. The CDR3 bases are TGTGCCACCAGCAGAGATCCGCAGGGGTACGAGCAGTACTTC.

The V call is TRBV27, the J call TRBJ2-7, with D possibly TRBD2 on 6 matching bases. Germline lookup yields CDR1 MNHEY and CDR2 SMNVEV (reference sequence). The V end was cut by 4 bases, the J end by 2 bases, with 12 bases between. This CDR3 comprises 14 residues. Here the CDR3 reads CASSSLAKPYEQYF. Here the CDR3 DNA reads TGTGCCAGCAGTTCCCTAGCGAAACCCTACGAGCAGTACTTC.

J is TRBJ1-2 and V is TRBV3-1 (or the pseudogene TRBV3-2), with D maybe TRBD1 (5 bases). V shed 4 bases and J shed 8 bases, with 11 bases lying between them. The CDR3 is 12 amino acids. CDR1 and CDR2 from the germline V gene are LGHDT and YNNKEL (reference sequence). CDR3 loop: CASSPGGGGYTF. The DNA for the CDR3 is TGTGCCAGCAGCCCTGGGGGAGGGGGCTACACCTTC.

The chain links TRBV5-1 to TRBJ2-6, with D maybe TRBD2 (5 bases). Per the germline V gene, CDR1 is SGHRS and CDR2 is YFSETQ. The CDR3 loop spans 15 amino acids. Trimming cost V 3 bases and J 0 bases, with 7 bases left between them. CDR3 bases: TGCGCCAGCAGCTCTACTAGCTCTGGGGCCAACGTCCTGACTTTC. Translated: CASSSTSSGANVLTF.

CDR3 sequence reads: CASSETNRPYRDSNQPQHF. The CDR3 DNA reads as TGCGCCAGCAGTGAGACAAACAGACCCTACAGGGATAGCAATCAGCCCCAGCATTTT. The chain uses TRBV10-1 and TRBJ1-5; possible D gene TRBD1, 6 bases. The ends were cut back, 2 bases at V and 0 bases at J, with 20 bases in the middle. The CDR3 totals 19 residues. Germline V gene lookup returns CDR1 WNHNN and CDR2 SYGVQD (reference sequence).